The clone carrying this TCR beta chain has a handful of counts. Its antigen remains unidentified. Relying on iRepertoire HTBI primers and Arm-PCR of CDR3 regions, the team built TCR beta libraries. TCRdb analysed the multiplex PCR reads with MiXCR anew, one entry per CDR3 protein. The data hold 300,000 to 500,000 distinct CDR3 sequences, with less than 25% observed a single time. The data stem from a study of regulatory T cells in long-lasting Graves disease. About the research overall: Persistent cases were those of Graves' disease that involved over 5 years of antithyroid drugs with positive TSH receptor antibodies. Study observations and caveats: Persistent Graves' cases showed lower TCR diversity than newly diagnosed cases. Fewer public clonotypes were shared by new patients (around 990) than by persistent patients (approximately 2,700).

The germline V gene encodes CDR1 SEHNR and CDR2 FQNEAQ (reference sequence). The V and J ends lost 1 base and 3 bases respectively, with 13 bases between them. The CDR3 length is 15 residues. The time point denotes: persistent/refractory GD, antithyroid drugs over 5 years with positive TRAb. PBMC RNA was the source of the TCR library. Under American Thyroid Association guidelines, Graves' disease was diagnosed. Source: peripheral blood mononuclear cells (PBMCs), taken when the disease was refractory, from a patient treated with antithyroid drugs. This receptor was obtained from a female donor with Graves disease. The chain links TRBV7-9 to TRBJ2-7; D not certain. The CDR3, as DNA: TGTGCCAGCAGCTTAGATGATAGGAGTATCTACGAGCAGTACTTC. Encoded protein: CASSLDDRSIYEQYF.